The entry below describes one TCR beta chain. With 6 bases removed from V and 0 bases from J, the gap between germline ends came to 12 bases. This CDR3 contains 14 residues. Looked up from germline, CDR1 is SGHRS and CDR2 is YFSETQ. The entry originates in a study of cytomegalovirus exposure and HLA in healthy donors. This table comes from immunoSEQ multiplex PCR, and its TCRdb copy is limited to in-frame clones, with some not included. The top ten hold about 10% of the sample, which has about 130,000 clones, roughly nine tenths seen once. This clonotype was sampled from a woman aged 18-30 years in good health and CMV-seropositive. V and J are TRBV5-1 and TRBJ1-2; perhaps TRBD1 as D (6 bases). The sequenced sample was PBMCs. Here the CDR3 reads CASKLQGANYGYTF. CDR3 sequence (DNA): TGCGCCAGCAAGTTACAGGGAGCTAACTATGGCTACACCTTC.